The clone carrying this T cell receptor (beta chain) has a single count. Antigen: not known. The CDR3 loop spans 14 amino acids. V was clipped by 7 bases and J by 7 bases; unmatched bases: 7. Looked up from germline, CDR1 is MNHEY and CDR2 is SVGAGI. This record comes from a study of cytomegalovirus exposure and HLA in healthy donors. Study observations and caveats: Sequencing artifact likely explains a cluster of highly shared sequence variants. Later analysis showed TCR association rates varying by HLA locus, highest for DRB1 and lowest for HLA-C.

In the PCR, 60 Vbeta and 13 Jbeta primers were used. Assay used: immunoSEQ multiplex PCR; TCRdb lists only in-frame clones, some missing. This sample yields roughly 190,000 clones, of which about nine tenths are seen a single time; about 1% belongs to the top ten. This TCR came from a boy aged 2 to 9 in good health and CMV-seronegative. Sample: PBMCs. The chain recombines TRBV6-5 with TRBJ2-3; TRBD2 agrees at 11 bases. The CDR3 here is CASTASGRRNTQYF. CDR3 sequence (DNA): TGTGCCAGCACGGCTAGCGGGAGGAGGAATACGCAGTATTTT.